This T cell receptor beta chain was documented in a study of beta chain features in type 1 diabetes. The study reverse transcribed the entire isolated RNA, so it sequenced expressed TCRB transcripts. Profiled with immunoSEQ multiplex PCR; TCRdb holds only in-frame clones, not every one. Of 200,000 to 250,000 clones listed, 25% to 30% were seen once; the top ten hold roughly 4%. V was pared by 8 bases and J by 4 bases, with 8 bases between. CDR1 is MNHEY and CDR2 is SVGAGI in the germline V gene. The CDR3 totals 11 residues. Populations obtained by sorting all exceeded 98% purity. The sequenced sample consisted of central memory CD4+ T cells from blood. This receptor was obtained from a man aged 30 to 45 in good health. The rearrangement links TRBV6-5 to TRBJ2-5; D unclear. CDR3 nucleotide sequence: TGTGCCAGCGGAACATCAGAGACCCAGTACTTC. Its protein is CASGTSETQYF.